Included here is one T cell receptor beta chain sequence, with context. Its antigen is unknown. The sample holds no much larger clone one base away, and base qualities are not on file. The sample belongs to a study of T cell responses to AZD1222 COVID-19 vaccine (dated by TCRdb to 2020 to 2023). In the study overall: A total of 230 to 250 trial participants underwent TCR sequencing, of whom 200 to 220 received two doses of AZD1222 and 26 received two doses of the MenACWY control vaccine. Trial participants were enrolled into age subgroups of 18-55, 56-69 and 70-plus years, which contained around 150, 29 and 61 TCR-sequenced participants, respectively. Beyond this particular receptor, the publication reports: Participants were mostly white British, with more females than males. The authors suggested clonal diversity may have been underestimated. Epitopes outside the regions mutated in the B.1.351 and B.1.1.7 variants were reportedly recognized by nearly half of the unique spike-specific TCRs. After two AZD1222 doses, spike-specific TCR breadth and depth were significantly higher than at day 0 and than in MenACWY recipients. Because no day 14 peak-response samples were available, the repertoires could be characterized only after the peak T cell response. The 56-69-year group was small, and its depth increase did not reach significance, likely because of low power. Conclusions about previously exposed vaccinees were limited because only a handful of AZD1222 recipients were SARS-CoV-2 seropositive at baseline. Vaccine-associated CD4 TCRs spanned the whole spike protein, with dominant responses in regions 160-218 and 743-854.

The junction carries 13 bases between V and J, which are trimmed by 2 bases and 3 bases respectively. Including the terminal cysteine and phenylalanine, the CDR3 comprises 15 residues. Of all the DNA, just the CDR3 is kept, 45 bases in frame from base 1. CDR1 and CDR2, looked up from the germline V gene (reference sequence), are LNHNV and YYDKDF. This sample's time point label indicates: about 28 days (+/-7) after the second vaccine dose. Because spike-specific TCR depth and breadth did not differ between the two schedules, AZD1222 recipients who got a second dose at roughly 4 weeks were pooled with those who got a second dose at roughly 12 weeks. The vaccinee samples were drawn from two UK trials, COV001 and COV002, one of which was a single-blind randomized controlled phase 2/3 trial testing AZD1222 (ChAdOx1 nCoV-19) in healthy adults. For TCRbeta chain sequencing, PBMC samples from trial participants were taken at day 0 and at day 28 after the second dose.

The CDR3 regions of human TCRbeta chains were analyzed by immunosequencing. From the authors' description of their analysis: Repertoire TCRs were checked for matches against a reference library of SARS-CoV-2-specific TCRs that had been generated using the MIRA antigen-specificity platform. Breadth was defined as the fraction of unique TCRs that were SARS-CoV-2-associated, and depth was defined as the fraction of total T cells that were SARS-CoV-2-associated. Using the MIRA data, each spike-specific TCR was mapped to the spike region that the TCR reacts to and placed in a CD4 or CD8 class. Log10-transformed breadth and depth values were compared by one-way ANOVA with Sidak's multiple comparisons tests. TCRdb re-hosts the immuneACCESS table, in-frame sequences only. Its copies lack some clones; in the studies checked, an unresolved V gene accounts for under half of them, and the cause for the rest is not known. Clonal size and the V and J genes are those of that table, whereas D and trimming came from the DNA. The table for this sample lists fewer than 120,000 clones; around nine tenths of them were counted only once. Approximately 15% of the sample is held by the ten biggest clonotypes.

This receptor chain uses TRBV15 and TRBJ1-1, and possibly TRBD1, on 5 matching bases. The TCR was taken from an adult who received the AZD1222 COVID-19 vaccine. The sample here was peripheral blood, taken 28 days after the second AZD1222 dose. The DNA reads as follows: TGTGCCACCAGCAGATTACAGGTGGGACACACTGAAGCTTTCTTT. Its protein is CATSRLQVGHTEAFF.